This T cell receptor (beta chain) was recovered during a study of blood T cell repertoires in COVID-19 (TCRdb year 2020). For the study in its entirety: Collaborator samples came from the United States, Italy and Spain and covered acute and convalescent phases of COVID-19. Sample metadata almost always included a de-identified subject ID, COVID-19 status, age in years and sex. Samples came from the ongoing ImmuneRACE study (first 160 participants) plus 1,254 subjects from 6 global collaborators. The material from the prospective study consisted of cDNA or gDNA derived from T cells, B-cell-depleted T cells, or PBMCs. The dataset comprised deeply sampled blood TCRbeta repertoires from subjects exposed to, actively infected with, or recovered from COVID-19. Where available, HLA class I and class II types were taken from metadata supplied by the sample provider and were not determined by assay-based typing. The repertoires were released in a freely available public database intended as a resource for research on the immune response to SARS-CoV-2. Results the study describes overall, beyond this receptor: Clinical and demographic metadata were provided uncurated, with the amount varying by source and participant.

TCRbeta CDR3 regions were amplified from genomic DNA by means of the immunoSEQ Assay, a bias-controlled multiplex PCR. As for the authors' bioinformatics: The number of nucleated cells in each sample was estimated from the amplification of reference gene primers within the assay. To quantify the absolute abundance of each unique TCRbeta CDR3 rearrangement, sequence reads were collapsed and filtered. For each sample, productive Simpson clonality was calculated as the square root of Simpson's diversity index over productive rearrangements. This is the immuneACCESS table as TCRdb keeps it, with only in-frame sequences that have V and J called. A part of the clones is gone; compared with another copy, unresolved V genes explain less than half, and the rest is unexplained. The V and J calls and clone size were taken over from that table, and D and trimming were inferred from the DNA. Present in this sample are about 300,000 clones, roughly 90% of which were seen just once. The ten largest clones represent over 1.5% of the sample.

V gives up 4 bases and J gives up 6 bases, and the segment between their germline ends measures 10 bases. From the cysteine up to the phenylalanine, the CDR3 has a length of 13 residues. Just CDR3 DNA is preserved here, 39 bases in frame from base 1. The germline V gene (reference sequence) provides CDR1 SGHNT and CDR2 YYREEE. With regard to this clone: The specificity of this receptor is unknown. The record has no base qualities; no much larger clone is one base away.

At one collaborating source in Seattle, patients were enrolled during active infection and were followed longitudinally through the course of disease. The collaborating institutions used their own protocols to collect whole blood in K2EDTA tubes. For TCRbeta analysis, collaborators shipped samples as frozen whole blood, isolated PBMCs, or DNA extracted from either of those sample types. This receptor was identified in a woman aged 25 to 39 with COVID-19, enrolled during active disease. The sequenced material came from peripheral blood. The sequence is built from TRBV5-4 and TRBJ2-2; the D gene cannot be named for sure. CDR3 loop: CASSPLVSGELFF. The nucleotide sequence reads TGTGCCAGCAGCCCCCTAGTTTCCGGGGAGCTGTTTTTT.